A selection of T cell receptor beta chains follows, all from one sample in a study of T cell repertoires in cytomegalovirus infection. Their target antigens are unknown. TCRdb re-called the reads through MiXCR, storing one row per CDR3 protein. The data contain approximately 300,000 distinct CDR3 sequences, about 25% of them singletons. Here the sequenced sample was cultured PBMCs, taken from culture after CMV antigen stimulation. The receptors shown here come from a human donor in good health (CMV status not recorded). Some clones in this sample may be carry-over from other donors' samples. Each CDR3 is given with its conserved first and last residue. D genes are given only for firm matches. Clone size is stated in some rows and not others, as once, few, many or a class when expanded.

TRBD1	TRBJ2-1	16	few	TRBV4-1	TGCGCCAGCAGCCGTACCCAGGACAGGGCCTACAATGAGCAGTTCTTC	CASSRTQDRAYNEQFF
TRBD1	TRBJ1-6	15	-	TRBV11-2	TGTGCCAGCAGCTCCGGAGGACAGGGGCAATCACCCCTCCACTTT	CASSSGGQGQSPLHF
TRBD1	TRBJ2-5	15	many	TRBV7-2	TGTGCCAGCAGCTTACAGGGGGCTGCGGGAGAGACCCAGTACTTC	CASSLQGAAGETQYF
TRBD2	TRBJ2-3	17	-	TRBV20-1	TGCAGTGCGGTGGGACTAGCGGGAGGGAGGCACCCAGATACGCAGTATTTT	CSAVGLAGGRHPDTQYF
-	TRBJ2-5	13	-	TRBV12-3/TRBV12-4	TGTGCCAGCATTTCTTCGGTCGGAGAGACCCAGTACTTC	CASISSVGETQYF
-	TRBJ1-6	14	many	TRBV7-9	TGTGCCAGCAGCTTAACGGTGAATAATTCACCCCTCCACTTT	CASSLTVNNSPLHF
-	TRBJ1-1	13	-	TRBV7-9	TGTGCCAGCAGCTTTCCACCCAACACTGAAGCTTTCTTT	CASSFPPNTEAFF
-	TRBJ1-4	12	few	TRBV20-1	TGCAGTGCTGTTTATCAGGGGGAAAAACTGTTTTTT	CSAVYQGEKLFF
-	TRBJ1-1	13	-	TRBV5-8	TGTGCCAGCAGGTACATTTCGAACACTGAAGCTTTCTTT	CASRYISNTEAFF
-	TRBJ2-2	15	-	TRBV6-5	TGTGCCAGCAGTGGTACAGAGGCGGGCACCGGGGAGCTGTTTTTT	CASSGTEAGTGELFF
TRBD1	TRBJ1-5	17	-	TRBV28	TGTGCCAGCAGAACCACCCGGGACAGCCCCATTAATCAGCCCCAGCATTTT	CASRTTRDSPINQPQHF
-	TRBJ2-5	11	many	TRBV7-2	TGTGCCTCCGGACTCCAAGAGACCCAGTACTTC	CASGLQETQYF
TRBD2	TRBJ2-1	15	many	TRBV7-8	TGTGCCAGCAGCTTAGCCAGCGGGAGGTACAATGAGCAGTTCTTC	CASSLASGRYNEQFF
-	TRBJ2-7	13	-	TRBV27	TGTGCCAGCAGTTTATGGGGGGCGGTGGAGCAGTACTTC	CASSLWGAVEQYF
TRBD2	TRBJ2-3	17	many	TRBV7-2	TGTGCCAGCAGCTTAGGACAACTAGCGGGAGGGGTAGATACGCAGTATTTT	CASSLGQLAGGVDTQYF
-	TRBJ1-4	14	-	TRBV15	TGTGCCACCAGCAGATCCTTAGTAGGGGAAAAACTGTTTTTT	CATSRSLVGEKLFF
-	TRBJ1-1	15	-	TRBV7-2	TGTGCCAGCAGCGTCACAATACAGGGGAACACTGAAGCTTTCTTT	CASSVTIQGNTEAFF
-	TRBJ2-5	11	many	TRBV7-2	TGTGCCAGCAGCTTATTGTCAACCCAGTACTTC	CASSLLSTQYF
-	TRBJ2-1	11	few	TRBV2	TGTGCCAGCAGTGGGACCCAGACCACGTTCTTC	CASSGTQTTFF
TRBD2	TRBJ2-7	12	few	TRBV27	TGTGCCAGCAGTTTCCCAGGCGGGGGGCAGTACTTC	CASSFPGGGQYF
-	TRBJ1-2	14	once	TRBV4-1	TGCGCCAGCAGCCTACAGGGTCGGAGCTATGGCTACACCTTC	CASSLQGRSYGYTF
TRBD2	TRBJ2-3	17	few	TRBV7-9	TGTGCCAGCAGCGACACCCCCGGGGGGGCGAATTGGGATACGCAGTATTTT	CASSDTPGGANWDTQYF
-	TRBJ2-7	14	-	TRBV6-1	TGTGCCAGCGAAAGACAGGTTCACCTCTACGAGCAGTACTTC	CASERQVHLYEQYF